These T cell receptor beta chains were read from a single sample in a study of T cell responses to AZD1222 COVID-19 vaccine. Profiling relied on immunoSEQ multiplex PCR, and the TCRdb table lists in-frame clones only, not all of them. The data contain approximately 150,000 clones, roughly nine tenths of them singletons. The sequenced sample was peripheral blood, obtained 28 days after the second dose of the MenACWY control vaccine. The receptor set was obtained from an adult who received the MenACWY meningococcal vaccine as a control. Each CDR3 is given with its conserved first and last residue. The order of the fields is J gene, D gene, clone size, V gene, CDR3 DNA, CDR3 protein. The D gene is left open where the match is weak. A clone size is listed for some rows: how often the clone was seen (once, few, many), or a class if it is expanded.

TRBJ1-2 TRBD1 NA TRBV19 TGTGCCAGTAGTACAACACAGGGGAGGAAGCGTGGCTACACCTTC CASSTTQGRKRGYTF
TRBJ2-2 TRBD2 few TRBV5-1 TGCGCCAGCAGCTTAGTAGCGGGACCGTACTCCGGGGAGCTGTTTTTT CASSLVAGPYSGELFF
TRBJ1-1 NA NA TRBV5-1 TGCGCCAGCAGCTTGGTGTTGGGGCAGTTGAACACTGAAGCTTTCTTT CASSLVLGQLNTEAFF
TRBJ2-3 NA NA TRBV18 TGTGCCAGCTCACCACTTTTCGGGGACCTCTTTCAGGGTACGCAGTATTTT CASSPLFGDLFQGTQYF
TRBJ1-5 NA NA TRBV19 TGTGCCAGTAGTAAGGAGTATCAGCCCCAGCATTTT CASSKEYQPQHF
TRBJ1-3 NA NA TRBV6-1 TGTGCCAGCACCTACGGGCCCCAAACCGGCAACACCATATATTTT CASTYGPQTGNTIYF
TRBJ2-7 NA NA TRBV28 TGTGCCAGCAGTCCCTGGACCCAGCATCGCGAGCAGTACTTC CASSPWTQHREQYF
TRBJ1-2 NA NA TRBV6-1 TGTGCCAGCAGTGAACGAGCGTATGGCTACACCTTC CASSERAYGYTF
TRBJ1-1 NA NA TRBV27 TGTGCCAGCAGTTTAACGTGGCAGGGAGACACTGAAGCTTTCTTT CASSLTWQGDTEAFF
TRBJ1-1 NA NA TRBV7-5 TGTGTCAGAAGCTGCCAAGTAGGGGACGGAGAAGCTTTCTTT CVRSCQVGDGEAFF
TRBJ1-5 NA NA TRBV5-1 TGCGCCAGCAGCCGCGAGGGGGAGGGCGATCAGCCCCAGCATTTT CASSREGEGDQPQHF
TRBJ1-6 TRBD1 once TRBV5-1 TGCGCCAGCAGACCGATAACCGGGACAGATAATAATTCACCCCTCCACTTT CASRPITGTDNNSPLHF
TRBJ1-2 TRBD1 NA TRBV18 TGTGCCAGCTCACCACCAGGACAGGGCCGGCCTAACTATGGCTACACCTTC CASSPPGQGRPNYGYTF
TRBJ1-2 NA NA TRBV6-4 TGTGCCAGCAGTGTTGACCTTAGGGGCTATGGCTACACCTTC CASSVDLRGYGYTF
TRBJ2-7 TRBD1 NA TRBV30 TGTGCCTGCATCAGGGGGCATCTCTCGTACGAGCAGTACTTC CACIRGHLSYEQYF
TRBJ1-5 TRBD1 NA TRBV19 TGTGCCAGTAGTCCCGACAGGGTACAGCCCCAGCATTTT CASSPDRVQPQHF
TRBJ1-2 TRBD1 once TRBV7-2 TGTGCCAGCAGTTCAAATATGGGACAGGGGGCGCGGGGCTACACCTTC CASSSNMGQGARGYTF
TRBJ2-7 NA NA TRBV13 TGTGCCAGCAGCCCAAACGCGGAAATGGTGTACGAGCAGTACTTC CASSPNAEMVYEQYF
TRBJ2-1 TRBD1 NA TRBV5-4 TGTGCCAGCAGCTTGGGGGCCTTACAGGGGGCAAGATACAATGAGCAGTTCTTC CASSLGALQGARYNEQFF
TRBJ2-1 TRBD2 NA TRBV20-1 TGCAGTGCTAGTCGGACTAGCGGGGGGGATGAGCAGTTCTTC CSASRTSGGDEQFF
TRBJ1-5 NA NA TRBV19 TGTGCCAGTAGTATAAACCTTGCGCCACAGAATCAGCCCCAGCATTTT CASSINLAPQNQPQHF
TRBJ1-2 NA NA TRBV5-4 TGTGCCAGCAGCTCATCGGGTACCTTAGGTGGTGGCTACACCTTC CASSSSGTLGGGYTF
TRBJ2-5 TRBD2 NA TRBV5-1 TGCGCCAGCAGCTTGTACACCTCGGGGGGAGAGACCCAGTACTTC CASSLYTSGGETQYF
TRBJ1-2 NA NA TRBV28 TGTGCCAGCAGCCGCCCCCCCAGGAGAGTAAGCTACACCTTC CASSRPPRRVSYTF
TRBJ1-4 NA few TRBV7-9 TGTGCCAGCAGCCCTCAAAACGGCGGGGAAAAACTGTTTTTT CASSPQNGGEKLFF
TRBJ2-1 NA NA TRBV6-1 TGTGCCAGCAGTGAAAGTCAAGCCCTCTACAATGAGCAGTTCTTC CASSESQALYNEQFF
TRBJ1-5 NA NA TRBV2 TGTGCCAGCAGTGTTCAGGGGAATCAGCCCCAGCATTTT CASSVQGNQPQHF
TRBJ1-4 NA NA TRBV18 TGTGCCAGCTCACCAAGCGTGGGGGCTGATGAAAAACTGTTTTTT CASSPSVGADEKLFF
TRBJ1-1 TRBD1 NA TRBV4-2 TGTGCCAGCAGCCCTGGGACAGGGGGTCGGAACACTGAAGCTTTCTTT CASSPGTGGRNTEAFF
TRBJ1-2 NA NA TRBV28 TGTGCCAGTCGGGCCAACTATGGCTACACCTTC CASRANYGYTF
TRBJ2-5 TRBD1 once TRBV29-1 TGCAGCGTTGAGGGGACAGAAGAGACCCAGTACTTC CSVEGTEETQYF
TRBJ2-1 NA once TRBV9 TGTGCCAGCAGCGTAAGGGGGGTCGATGAGCAGTTCTTC CASSVRGVDEQFF
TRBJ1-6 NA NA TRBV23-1 TGCGCCAGCAGTCAATCGGCCGGGAGATTAAGCTCCTATAATTCACCCCTCCACTTT CASSQSAGRLSSYNSPLHF
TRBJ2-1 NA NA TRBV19 TGTGCCAGTAGCTTGAACGATTTCAATGAGCAGTTCTTC CASSLNDFNEQFF
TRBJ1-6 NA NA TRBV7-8 TGTGCCAGTAGCTTAGGTCGGGATTCACCCCTCCACTTT CASSLGRDSPLHF
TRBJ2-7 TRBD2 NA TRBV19 TGTGCCAGTGGGAGGGTTGGAGAGCAGTACTTC CASGRVGEQYF
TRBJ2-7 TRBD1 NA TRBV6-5 TGTGCCAGCAGTCACACAGGGGGCTCAGGATACGAGCAGTACTTC CASSHTGGSGYEQYF
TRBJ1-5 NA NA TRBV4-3 TGCGCCAGCAGCCAAGATCAGTCGAGCAATCAGCCCCAGCATTTT CASSQDQSSNQPQHF
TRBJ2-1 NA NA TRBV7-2 TGTGCCAGCAGCTTAGATCTTGGTGGGAAAGAGCAGTTCTTC CASSLDLGGKEQFF
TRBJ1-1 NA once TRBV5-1 TGCGCCAGCGCTTGGGAGGGGGGCACTGAAGCTTTCTTT CASAWEGGTEAFF
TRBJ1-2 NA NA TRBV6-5 TGTGCCACCCCCGGGCAAAATGTCTATGGCTACACCTTC CATPGQNVYGYTF
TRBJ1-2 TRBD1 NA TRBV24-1 TGTGCCACCAGTGACCTTCCACAGGGGAGATGGGGCTACACCTTC CATSDLPQGRWGYTF
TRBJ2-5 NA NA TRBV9 TGTGCCAGCAGCGTAGGGGCGGGGGCAAACCAAGAGACCCAGTACTTC CASSVGAGANQETQYF
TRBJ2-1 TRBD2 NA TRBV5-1 TGCGCCAGCAGCTTAATTTCGGGACTAGCGGGAGACGAGCAGTTCTTC CASSLISGLAGDEQFF
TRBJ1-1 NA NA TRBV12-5 TGTGCTAGCGGGGAGGGCATGAACACTGAAGCTTTCTTT CASGEGMNTEAFF
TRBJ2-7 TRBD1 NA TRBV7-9 TGTGCCAGCACCCGGACAGGGGGCTTAAATGAGCAGTACTTC CASTRTGGLNEQYF
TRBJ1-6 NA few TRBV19 TGTGCCAGTAGACCTCAGGGGCTGCTCTATAATTCACCCCTCCACTTT CASRPQGLLYNSPLHF
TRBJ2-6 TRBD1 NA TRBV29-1 TGCAGCGTCGACGGGACAGGGCCCCCTGGGGCCAACGTCCTGACTTTC CSVDGTGPPGANVLTF
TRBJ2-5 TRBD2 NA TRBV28 TGTGCCAGCAGTTTAAGTCTAGCGGGAGTTGGAGAGACCCAGTACTTC CASSLSLAGVGETQYF
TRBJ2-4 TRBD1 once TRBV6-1 TGTGCCAGCAGTGAAGTCCCAGGGGGTGCCAAAAACATTCAGTACTTC CASSEVPGGAKNIQYF
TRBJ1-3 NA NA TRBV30 TGTGCCTGGAGTGTACCCCGGGGGCAATCTGGAAACACCATATATTTT CAWSVPRGQSGNTIYF
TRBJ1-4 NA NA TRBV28 TGTGCCAGCAGTTTATTCGGGGGGCGGAATGAAAAACTGTTTTTT CASSLFGGRNEKLFF
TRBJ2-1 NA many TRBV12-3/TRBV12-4 TGTGCCAGCAGTTTAGGGCTAGAGAATGAGCAGTTCTTC CASSLGLENEQFF
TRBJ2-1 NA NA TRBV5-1 TGCGCCAGCAGCTTGGGCTGGACTCCAACAGATGAGCAGTTCTTC CASSLGWTPTDEQFF
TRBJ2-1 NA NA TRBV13 TGTGCCAGCAGCACGACCCTCTCAGGATACAATGAGCAGTTCTTC CASSTTLSGYNEQFF